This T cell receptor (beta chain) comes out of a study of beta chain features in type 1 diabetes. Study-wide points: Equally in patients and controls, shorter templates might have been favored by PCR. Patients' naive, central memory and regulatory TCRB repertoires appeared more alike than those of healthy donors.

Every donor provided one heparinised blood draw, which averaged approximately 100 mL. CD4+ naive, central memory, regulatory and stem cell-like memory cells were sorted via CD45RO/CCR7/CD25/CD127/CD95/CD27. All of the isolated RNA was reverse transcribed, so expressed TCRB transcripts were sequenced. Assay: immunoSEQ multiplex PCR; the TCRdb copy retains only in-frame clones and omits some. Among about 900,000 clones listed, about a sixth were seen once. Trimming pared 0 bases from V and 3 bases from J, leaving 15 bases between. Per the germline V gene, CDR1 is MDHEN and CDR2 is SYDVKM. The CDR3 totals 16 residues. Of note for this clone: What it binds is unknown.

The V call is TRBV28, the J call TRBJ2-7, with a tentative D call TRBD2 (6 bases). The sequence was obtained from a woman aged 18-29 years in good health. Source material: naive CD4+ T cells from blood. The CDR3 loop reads CASSLWRVGGIYEQYF. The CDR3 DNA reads TGTGCCAGCAGTTTATGGCGAGTGGGAGGTATCTACGAGCAGTACTTC.